This TCR beta chain was obtained from a study of blood T cell repertoires in COVID-19. About the study: From the United States, Italy and Spain came samples of acute and convalescent COVID-19.

Per germline, CDR1 MNHNY and CDR2 SVGAGI (reference sequence). Unmatched junction bases numbered 1, after V lost 3 bases and J lost 0 bases. CDR3 length equals 15 residues. TCRdb keeps only in-frame clones here, not all; method: immunoSEQ multiplex PCR. The sample lists some 190,000 clones; around nine tenths were seen once. V usage is TRBV6-6 and J usage is TRBJ1-3; 8 nucleotides align to TRBD1. Specimen: peripheral blood. The receptor comes from a human donor in a cohort sampled during active COVID-19. The CDR3 nucleotides read TGTGCCAGCAGTTATACAGGGGGCTCTGGAAACACCATATATTTT. Translated: CASSYTGGSGNTIYF.